This TCR beta chain was identified during a study of cytomegalovirus exposure and HLA in healthy donors. Whole-study results and caveats: At a 0.05 false discovery rate, a later analysis found over 15,000 TCR beta sequences to be associated with HLA alleles.

The V segment lost 7 bases and the J segment 4 bases; nucleotides outside the gene matches: 15. Germline CDR1 SGHNT, CDR2 YYREEE (reference sequence). CDR3 length: 18 amino acids. As regards this clone: Antigen unknown.

Researchers ran the PCR with 60 Vbeta and 13 Jbeta primers. Method: immunoSEQ multiplex PCR; TCRdb's copy keeps in-frame clones and lacks some. This table has over 100,000 clones, around 80% appearing once. Material for sequencing was PBMCs. J is TRBJ2-1 and V is TRBV5-4, with 12 positions matching TRBD2. The TCR sequence derives from a female donor in good health and CMV-seropositive. CDR3 amino acids: CASYTGTSGWGGYNEQFF. The CDR3 DNA follows: TGTGCCAGCTACACCGGGACTAGCGGGTGGGGGGGGTACAATGAGCAGTTCTTC.